This T cell receptor beta chain is drawn from a study of T cell responses to AZD1222 COVID-19 vaccine. The wider study: Pooled in the analysis were second doses at about 4 or about 12 weeks.

Some clones are missing from TCRdb's copy, which holds only in-frame ones; the method was immunoSEQ multiplex PCR. The sample records about 150,000 clones, 88% being singletons. Regarding the study as a whole: Females made up more of the donors, who were largely white British, and clonal diversity may have come out too low. An increase in Spike-specific TCR breadth and depth was observed after two AZD1222 doses. Repertoire sampling happened only post peak T cell response.

A word on this clone: The antigen is not known.

The sequence derives from an adult in good health. Sequenced material: peripheral blood, taken on day 0 of AZD1222 vaccination.

The CDR3 spells CASSRDGNSPLHF. The DNA for the CDR3 is TGTGCCAGCAGCCGGGACGGGAATTCACCCCTCCACTTT. V and J are TRBV11-1 and TRBJ1-6, with D perhaps matching TRBD1 (5 bases). Germline loops: CDR1 SGHAT, CDR2 FQDESV (reference sequence). This CDR3 has 13 amino acids. The V end lost 5 bases, the J end lost 7 bases, and 9 bases lay between the germline ends.